This TCR beta chain comes out of a study of shared clonotypes between healthy human individuals. Using immunoSEQ multiplex PCR, the repertoire was profiled, and TCRdb retains in-frame clones only, with some absent. The table records about 450,000 clones, 75% to 85% of them present only once. Germline V gene data show CDR1 as MDHEN and CDR2 as SYDVKM. Trimming at V came to 4 bases and at J to 7 bases, leaving 9 bases not matched to a gene. The CDR3 sequence is 15 residues long. This clone occurred a few times. The chain combines TRBV28 with TRBJ1-4; TRBD1 matches at 7 bases. This sequence was found in a woman in her 40s in good health. Some clones in this sample may be carry-over from other donors' samples. The specimen was PBMCs. The CDR3 protein is CASSSATGLSEKLFF. The CDR3 nucleotides read TGTGCCAGCAGTTCAGCGACAGGGTTAAGTGAAAAACTGTTTTTT.